This T cell receptor (beta chain) was documented in a study of beta chain features in type 1 diabetes. General study findings and limits: Shortening of TCRB CDR3s, moderate but significant, appeared in all four CD4+ subsets of Type 1 diabetes patients.

Remarks on this clone: The antigen is unknown.

The isolated RNA, all of it, was reverse transcribed, so expressed TCRB transcripts were what got sequenced. Sequenced by immunoSEQ multiplex PCR; TCRdb stores in-frame clones only, minus some. The sample includes some 640,000 clones, 11% to 15% seen only once; the top ten take 0.03% to 0.04%. The CDR3 extends over 12 amino acids. V was cut by 5 bases and J by 7 bases, with 9 bases left in between. The germline CDR1 and CDR2 sequences are SEHNR and FQNEAQ (reference sequence). The TCR was taken from a man between 18 and 29 years old with type 1 diabetes. Sequenced material: naive CD4+ T cells from blood. The chain couples TRBV7-9 to TRBJ1-3, with D uncertain. CDR3 in amino acids: CASSHSENTIYF. In DNA, the CDR3 is TGTGCCAGCAGCCACTCGGAGAACACCATATATTTT.